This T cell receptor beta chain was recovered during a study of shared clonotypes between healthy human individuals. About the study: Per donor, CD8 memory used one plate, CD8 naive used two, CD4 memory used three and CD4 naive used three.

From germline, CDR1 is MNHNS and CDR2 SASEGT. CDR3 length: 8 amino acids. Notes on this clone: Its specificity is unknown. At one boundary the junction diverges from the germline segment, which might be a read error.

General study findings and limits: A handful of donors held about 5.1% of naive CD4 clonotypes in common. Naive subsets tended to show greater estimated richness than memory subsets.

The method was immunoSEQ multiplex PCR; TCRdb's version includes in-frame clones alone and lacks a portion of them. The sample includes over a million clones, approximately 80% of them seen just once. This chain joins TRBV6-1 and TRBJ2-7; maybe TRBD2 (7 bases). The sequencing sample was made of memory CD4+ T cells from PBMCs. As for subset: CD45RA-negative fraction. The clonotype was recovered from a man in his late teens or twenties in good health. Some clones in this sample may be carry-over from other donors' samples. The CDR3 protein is CASGRDNF. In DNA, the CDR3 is TGTGCCAGCGGGAGGGACAACTTC.